Here is one TCR beta chain with its context. The antigen it binds to is not known. No base-level quality is on record; no much larger clone is a single base apart. This entry comes from a study of cytotoxic CD8 clonotypes in ibrutinib-treated CLL (dated by TCRdb to the early 2020s). A note on the overall study: The cohort was composed of 10 to 11 relapsed/refractory and about 15 treatment-naive patients; IGHV unmutated status was identified in under 18 patients. Responses were partial in around 25 patients and complete in 2; after median around 66 months follow-up, some 15 stayed in remission and roughly twelve progressed. Samples at response were collected after a median of roughly 13 months of treatment, with a range of about 6 to 40 months. On average, each sample yielded roughly 260,000 productive templates and around 100,000 productive rearrangements. Longitudinal samples were available for about 30% of the roughly 90 trial participants. Cryopreserved peripheral blood mononuclear cells were collected at three points: before therapy, at response, and at either sustained remission or disease progression. All remission and progressive disease samples were collected while patients were still receiving ibrutinib.

The germline V gene yields KGHSH for CDR1 and LQKENI for CDR2. From the cysteine through the phenylalanine, the CDR3 covers 17 amino acids. The DNA shown is the 51-base CDR3, in frame from base 1. V loses 3 bases at its end and J loses 7 bases; junction bases beyond the gene matches: 14. Overall study results and their limits: At ibrutinib response clonality went up, during sustained remission it held steady, and at progression it dropped back toward baseline. At baseline, clonality was higher than in age-matched healthy donors and showed a strong correlation with circulating CD8+ T-cell counts. Public clonotypes were rare and either shrank or stayed stable during treatment, and the rise in clonality at ibrutinib response reflected expansion of private clonotypes. Sustained-remission and progressing patients did not have matched sampling times, and lymph node repertoires were not examined.

According to the study, the label for this sample's time point signals: approximately 2 years on ibrutinib. For TCR beta library preparation, approximately 1.9 micrograms of genomic DNA was extracted from cryopreserved PBMCs. Longitudinal blood samples from CLL patients receiving ibrutinib monotherapy were subjected to high-throughput TCR beta sequencing. The patients took part in an open-label, single-center phase 2 trial of ibrutinib monotherapy. Each clonotype received, on average, about 10x coverage in deep resolution sequencing performed on a MiSeq, where the target depth lay between 1 in 1 million and 1 in 200,000 T cells. The immunoSEQ hsTCRB Kit was used to generate the TCR beta libraries. On the study's bioinformatics: ImmunoSEQ Data Assistant and ImmunoSEQ Analyzer were used for data analysis, and V, D and J genes were assigned according to IMGT definitions. Clonality, with values ranging from 0 to 1, was calculated as one minus the normalized Shannon entropy of productive rearrangement frequencies. Only overrepresented clonotypes making up at least 0.05% of each patient's repertoire were included in the public clonotype analysis. Repertoires from some 14 age-matched healthy donors in immuneACCESS were used as clonality controls. The table was pulled from immuneACCESS by TCRdb, which kept in-frame rearrangements only. Such tables lose some clones; where checked, under half of the loss comes from unresolved V genes, and the rest has no known cause. From that table come the V and J calls and clone size; the DNA was used to work out D and trimming. Counted in this sample were 43,000 or so clones; 60% to 80% of them appeared once. The ten largest clones represent roughly 21% of the sample.

This sample comprised PBMCs, obtained after 24 months of ibrutinib treatment. The V and J segments used are TRBV18 and TRBJ1-5; TRBD1 aligns with 8 central bases. This TCR came from a human donor with chronic lymphocytic leukemia. The nucleotides read TGTGCCAGCTCACCGCGGACAGGGCAGGTACCCACGCAGCCCCAGCATTTT. Translated, it gives CASSPRTGQVPTQPQHF.